One and the same sample provided the 32 T cell receptor beta chains below, sequenced in a study of blood T cell repertoires in COVID-19. The assay was immunoSEQ multiplex PCR, and TCRdb's table has in-frame clones only and misses some. The table lists roughly 250,000 clones, roughly 83% of them singletons. Sequencing was performed on peripheral blood. The receptors were gathered from a woman older than 75 with acute or convalescent COVID-19.

The V call is TRBV3-1 (or the pseudogene TRBV3-2), the J call TRBJ2-1; a possible D gene is TRBD2 (6 bases). Germline lookup yields CDR1 LGHDT and CDR2 YNNKEL (reference sequence). The CDR3 spans 13 residues. V was shortened by 4 bases and J by 6 bases, with 10 bases between the two germline ends. CDR3 amino acids: CASSLGGVNEQFF. DNA for the CDR3: TGTGCCAGCAGCCTCGGGGGAGTCAATGAGCAGTTCTTC.

The chain carries TRBV27 and TRBJ1-4; 9 nucleotides align to TRBD1. The CDR3 has 15 residues. V was clipped by 6 bases and J by 7 bases; unmatched bases: 9. The germline CDR1 and CDR2 sequences are MNHEY and SMNVEV (reference sequence). The CDR3 region has the DNA TGTGCCAGCAGGAGAACAGGGGGCGGGGGTGAAAAACTGTTTTTT. It translates to CASRRTGGGGEKLFF.

The CDR3 bases are TGCGCCAGCAGCTTTGGCGGGGACAGGTTCTCCTACAATGAGCAGTTCTTC. This translates into CASSFGGDRFSYNEQFF. The chain has TRBV5-1 and TRBJ2-1, with 8 bases matching TRBD1. CDR3 length: 17 residues. With 2 bases clipped from V and 0 bases from J, the junction kept 7 bases outside the gene matches. Germline CDR1 is SGHRS and CDR2 is YFSETQ.

The rearrangement uses TRBV21-1 and TRBJ2-2; the table's D call of TRBD1 was not tested on the DNA. TRBV21-1 is a pseudogene locus. The CDR3 contains 16 residues. Here the CDR3 reads CASSEGHQSNTGELFF. The CDR3 DNA sequence: TGTGCCAGCAGCGAAGGACACCAATCGAACACCGGGGAGCTGTTTTTT.

CDR3 coding DNA: TGCGCCAGCAGCTTGGATTTGCAGGGGGCAGGTTCACCCCTCCACTTT. Protein sequence: CASSLDLQGAGSPLHF. The rearrangement links TRBV5-1 to TRBJ1-6; 8 positions agree with TRBD1. V lost 0 bases and J lost 9; bases outside the gene matches: 8. Germline V gene data show CDR1 as SGHRS and CDR2 as YFSETQ. CDR3 length equals 16 residues.

This clone was seen only a few times. The CDR3 DNA reads as TGTGCCAGCACTGCCAGGACAGCCAGCTATGGCTACACCTTC. Encoded protein: CASTARTASYGYTF. The chain carries TRBV5-4 and TRBJ1-2; D is possibly TRBD1 (6 bases). CDR3 length equals 14 residues. Germline V lookup: CDR1 SGHNT, CDR2 YYREEE (reference sequence). V lost 6 bases, J lost 4 bases, and 16 bases lay in between.

V usage is TRBV5-1 and J usage is TRBJ2-1, with 7 bases lining up with TRBD2. Germline CDR1 reads SGHRS; CDR2 reads YFSETQ. CDR3 length: 15 amino acids. The V segment lost 4 bases and the J segment 5 bases; nucleotides outside the gene matches: 9. Here the CDR3 reads CASSPSGGRDNEQFF. The CDR3 bases are TGCGCCAGCAGCCCGTCGGGGGGACGGGACAATGAGCAGTTCTTC.

The V call is TRBV9, the J call TRBJ1-6, with a weak D call TRBD1 (5 bases). The CDR3 extends over 14 amino acids. Germline lookup yields CDR1 SGDLS and CDR2 YYNGEE. V shed 3 bases and J shed 10 bases, with 14 bases lying between them. The CDR3 protein is CASSATVGGSPLHF. DNA of the CDR3: TGTGCCAGCAGCGCGACAGTGGGCGGATCACCCCTCCACTTT.

The chain couples TRBV6-5 to TRBJ1-1; 7 nucleotides agree with TRBD1. V lost 6 bases, J lost 7 bases, and 11 bases stayed unmatched. The CDR3 has 14 amino acids. The germline gives CDR1 MNHEY, CDR2 SVGAGI. The CDR3 bases are TGTGCCAGCAGCCTAGACAGGGTGGTACGTGAAGCTTTCTTT. Protein sequence: CASSLDRVVREAFF.

The chain carries TRBV7-2 and TRBJ1-6; 8 bases are a match to TRBD1. The trim removed 4 bases at V and 0 bases at J, leaving 11 bases unmatched. This CDR3 contains 19 residues. Germline V gene lookup returns CDR1 SGHTA and CDR2 FQGNSA. Written as DNA, the CDR3 is TGTGCCAGCAGCTGGCGTCCCGGGACAGGAAGCTCCTATAATTCACCCCTCCACTTT. Encoded protein: CASSWRPGTGSSYNSPLHF.

The chain carries TRBV27 and TRBJ1-4; the match to TRBD1 covers 10 bases. The length of the CDR3 is 15 residues. The germline V gene has CDR1 MNHEY and CDR2 SMNVEV (reference sequence). The V segment lost 5 bases and the J segment 10 bases; nucleotides outside the gene matches: 10. The DNA of the CDR3 is TGTGCCAGCAGTCCCCGACAGGGGGCGCGGGGAAAACTGTTTTTT. As protein: CASSPRQGARGKLFF.

J is TRBJ2-1 and V is TRBV11-3, with 8 bases that match TRBD1. Germline trimming cut 0 bases from V and 6 bases from J; bases unmatched to any gene: 7. The germline gives CDR1 SGHNT, CDR2 YENEEA. This CDR3 spans 16 amino acids. CDR3 sequence (DNA): TGTGCCAGCAGCTTAGAGGGGACAGGTATCGGCAATGAGCAGTTCTTC. Translating gives CASSLEGTGIGNEQFF. The full variable domain, completed using reference TRBV11-3 and TRBJ2-1, is EAGVVQSPRYKIIEKKQPVAFWCNPISGHNTLYWYLQNLGQGPELLIRYENEEAVDDSQLPKDRFSAERLKGVDSTLKIQPAELGDSAVYLCASSLEGTGIGNEQFFGPGTRLTVL.

This chain connects TRBV6-2 or TRBV6-3 to TRBJ2-1, with 11 bases lining up with TRBD2. Germline CDR1 is MNHEY and CDR2 is SVGEGT. The J segment lost 6 bases and the V segment lost 1 base, leaving 11 bases of the junction unmatched. There are 18 residues in the CDR3. CDR3 sequence reads: CASSYLLAGGPWGNEQFF. CDR3 coding DNA: TGTGCCAGCAGTTACTTGCTAGCGGGGGGCCCCTGGGGCAATGAGCAGTTCTTC.

This clone was recorded once. The chain uses TRBV7-9 and TRBJ1-2; 7 bases align to TRBD1. Germline V gene lookup returns CDR1 SEHNR and CDR2 FQNEAQ (reference sequence). The CDR3 has 15 amino acids. V was clipped by 5 bases and J by 4 bases; unmatched bases: 10. CDR3 DNA: TGTGCCAGCAGCCCCGTCGGACAGGAGCTCTATGGCTACACCTTC. The encoded protein is CASSPVGQELYGYTF. The full variable domain, in which reference TRBV7-9 and TRBJ1-2 provide the parts outside the CDR3, is DTGVSQNPRHKITKRGQNVTFRCDPISEHNRLYWYRQTLGQGPEFLTYFQNEAQLEKSRLLSDRFSAERPKGSFSTLEIQRTEQGDSAMYLCASSPVGQELYGYTFGSGTRLTVV.

The chain has TRBV7-9 and TRBJ1-5; 9 bases are shared with TRBD1. Per germline, CDR1 SEHNR and CDR2 FQNEAQ (reference sequence). The ends lost 5 bases at V and 7 bases at J; junction bases unmatched: 9. The CDR3 totals 15 residues. The CDR3 sequence is CASSPPGQGTQPQHF. DNA for the CDR3: TGTGCCAGCAGCCCTCCGGGACAGGGTACACAGCCCCAGCATTTT.

This chain joins TRBV7-2 and TRBJ2-3; 7 bases fit TRBD2. The CDR3 runs to 16 residues. V lost 5 bases to trimming and J lost 4 bases; unmatched junction nucleotides: 12. Germline lookup yields CDR1 SGHTA and CDR2 FQGNSA. CDR3 in amino acids: CASSGTLAVTADTQYF. The CDR3 DNA sequence: TGTGCCAGCAGCGGCACGCTAGCGGTGACAGCAGATACGCAGTATTTT.

Only one count was recorded for this clone. V gene TRBV3-1 (or the pseudogene TRBV3-2) combines with J gene TRBJ1-2; tentative D call: TRBD1 (5 bases). The CDR3 is 16 amino acids. Trimming stripped 1 base from V and 5 bases from J, with 17 bases between. In germline, CDR1 is LGHDT, CDR2 YNNKEL (reference sequence). CDR3 amino acids: CASSQGGGGRTYGYTF. In DNA form, the CDR3 reads TGTGCCAGCAGCCAAGGTGGGGGAGGACGGACTTATGGCTACACCTTC.

The V and J genes are TRBV5-4 and TRBJ2-1; 8 bases agree with TRBD2. The J segment lost 0 bases and the V segment lost 1 base, leaving 3 bases of the junction unmatched. The CDR3 runs to 16 residues. The V gene's germline CDR1 is SGHNT and CDR2 YYREEE (reference sequence). CDR3 region: CASSLQRGTSYNEQFF. The DNA of the CDR3 is TGTGCCAGCAGCTTGCAGCGGGGGACCTCCTACAATGAGCAGTTCTTC.

V gene TRBV5-1 combines with J gene TRBJ1-1; 10 bases line up with TRBD1. J lost 0 bases, V lost 4 bases, and 6 bases had no gene match. Per the germline V gene, CDR1 is SGHRS and CDR2 is YFSETQ. This CDR3 contains 16 residues. The CDR3 sequence: CASSPRTGGVNTEAFF. The CDR3 region has the DNA TGCGCCAGCAGCCCGCGGACAGGGGGGGTGAACACTGAAGCTTTCTTT.

The chain combines TRBV28 with TRBJ2-1; 8 bases align to TRBD1. The CDR3 totals 14 residues. Germline V CDR1 and CDR2: MDHEN, SYDVKM. V was clipped by 4 bases and J by 7 bases; unmatched bases: 6. The CDR3 DNA sequence: TGTGCCAGCAGTTCACACCAGGGGGCGAATGAGCAGTTCTTC. Its protein product is CASSSHQGANEQFF.

The J gene is TRBJ2-2, the V gene TRBV7-9; 11 nucleotides match TRBD1. Germline V CDR1 and CDR2: SEHNR, FQNEAQ (reference sequence). The J segment lost 2 bases and the V segment lost 5 bases, leaving 1 base of the junction unmatched. This CDR3 comprises 15 residues. In DNA form, the CDR3 reads TGTGCCAGCAGCGGGACAGGGGGTAACACCGGGGAGCTGTTTTTT. Amino acid sequence: CASSGTGGNTGELFF.

The rearrangement links TRBV5-6 to TRBJ1-2; D possibly corresponds to TRBD1 (6 bases). This CDR3 contains 14 residues. Deletions cut 3 bases from V and 3 bases from J, with 12 bases between. Germline values: CDR1 SGHDT, CDR2 YYEEEE. CDR3: CASSYERGHYGYTF. The CDR3 DNA reads TGTGCCAGCAGCTACGAGCGGGGGCACTATGGCTACACCTTC.

The chain employs TRBV2 and TRBJ2-1; the match to TRBD2 covers 14 bases. The CDR3 runs 15 residues. The V segment lost 0 bases and the J segment 10 bases; nucleotides outside the gene matches: 2. Germline V gives CDR1 SNHLY, CDR2 FYNNEI. In nucleotides, the CDR3 is TGTGCCAGCAGTGAAGCCAGGACTAGCGGGGGGGAGCAGTTCTTC. Its protein product is CASSEARTSGGEQFF.

The chain combines TRBV2 with TRBJ1-5; 11 positions match TRBD1. Trimming cost V 4 bases and J 5 bases; bases outside gene matches: 4. The CDR3 totals 15 residues. Germline values: CDR1 SNHLY, CDR2 FYNNEI. The DNA for the CDR3 is TGTGCCAGCAGTGGGACAGGGGGCGGGTATCAGCCCCAGCATTTT. Translated, it gives CASSGTGGGYQPQHF.

The table lists this clone with a few counts. The chain recombines TRBV2 with TRBJ1-6, with D maybe TRBD1 (6 bases). Per the germline V gene, CDR1 is SNHLY and CDR2 is FYNNEI. The CDR3 totals 15 residues. The V end lost 7 bases, the J end lost 8 bases, and 18 bases lay between the germline ends. The CDR3 bases are TGTGCCAGCACTGCCCAGGGGCGCAACGATTCACCCCTCCACTTT. Amino acid sequence: CASTAQGRNDSPLHF.

The chain uses TRBV7-2 and TRBJ1-5; 8 bases map to TRBD1. Germline V gene lookup returns CDR1 SGHTA and CDR2 FQGNSA. V gave up 1 base and J gave up 10 bases; unmatched junction bases: 12. CDR3 length: 16 amino acids. DNA of the CDR3: TGTGCCAGCAGCTTAGAACGGACAGGGATTGGTATTCCCCAGCATTTT. It translates to CASSLERTGIGIPQHF.

This clone was observed a single time. The rearrangement joins TRBV28 to TRBJ1-3; D might be TRBD1 (6 bases). The CDR3 length is 15 residues. Trimming cost V 4 bases and J 2 bases, with 12 bases left between them. Germline-derived CDR1 and CDR2 are MDHEN and SYDVKM. The CDR3 DNA reads TGTGCCAGCAGTTCACAGGGCGTCGCTGGAAACACCATATATTTT. This translates into CASSSQGVAGNTIYF.

The rearrangement joins TRBV11-1 to TRBJ2-7; D perhaps matches TRBD1 (6 bases). CDR1 and CDR2 from the germline V gene are SGHAT and FQDESV (reference sequence). V lost 0 bases, J lost 1 base, and 13 bases lay in between. The CDR3 consists of 16 residues. The CDR3 DNA reads TGTGCCAGCAGCTTAGCGGGAATGACAGGTTCCTACGAGCAGTACTTC. As protein: CASSLAGMTGSYEQYF.

This clone was seen a single time. The rearrangement uses TRBV9 and TRBJ1-5, with D possibly matching TRBD1 (5 bases). In germline, CDR1 is SGDLS, CDR2 YYNGEE. This CDR3 region has 14 residues. V was cut by 3 bases and J by 4 bases, with 11 bases left in between. In DNA, the CDR3 is TGTGCCAGCAGCGCCGGGACTGAAAATCAGCCCCAGCATTTT. Protein: CASSAGTENQPQHF. The whole variable domain, remainder taken from reference TRBV9 and TRBJ1-5, is DSGVTQTPKHLITATGQRVTLRCSPRSGDLSVYWYQQSLDQGLQFLIQYYNGEERAKGNILERFSAQQFPDLHSELNLSSLELGDSALYFCASSAGTENQPQHFGDGTRLSIL.

The chain has TRBV24-1 and TRBJ1-5; 11 bases agree with TRBD1. This CDR3 spans 14 amino acids. With V trimmed by 9 bases and J by 9 bases, 9 bases remained unmatched. Looked up from germline, CDR1 is KGHDR and CDR2 is SFDVKD. In DNA form, the CDR3 reads TGTGCCACCGGACAGGGGGCAAACTTAGGGCCCCAGCATTTT. It translates to CATGQGANLGPQHF.

The V call is TRBV19, the J call TRBJ1-5; TRBD1 aligns across 9 bases. Trimming took 5 bases from V and 5 from J; bases not matched to a gene: 4. The V gene's germline CDR1 is LNHDA and CDR2 SQIVND (reference sequence). The CDR3 runs 14 residues. The CDR3 protein is CASSSTGGHQPQHF. The CDR3 DNA sequence: TGTGCCAGTAGTTCCACAGGGGGCCATCAGCCCCAGCATTTT.

The chain is built from TRBV12-3 or TRBV12-4 and TRBJ1-5; TRBD1 is a possible D gene (6 bases). The CDR3 sequence is 13 residues long. V was pared by 6 bases and J by 9 bases, with 15 bases between. The CDR3 is CASSRKQGRPQHF. CDR3 nucleotide sequence: TGTGCCAGCAGCCGAAAACAGGGCCGGCCCCAGCATTTT.